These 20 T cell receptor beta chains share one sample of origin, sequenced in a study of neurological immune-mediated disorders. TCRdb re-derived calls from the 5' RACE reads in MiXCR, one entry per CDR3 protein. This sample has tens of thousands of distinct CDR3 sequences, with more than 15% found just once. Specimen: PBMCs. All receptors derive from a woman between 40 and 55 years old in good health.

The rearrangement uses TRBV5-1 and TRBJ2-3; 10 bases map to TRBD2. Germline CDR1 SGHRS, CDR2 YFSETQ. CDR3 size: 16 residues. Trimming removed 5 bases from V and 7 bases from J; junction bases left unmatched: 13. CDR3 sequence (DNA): TGCGCCAGCAGTGGTGTAGCGGGGGGTCCTTCGAATACGCAGTATTTT. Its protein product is CASSGVAGGPSNTQYF. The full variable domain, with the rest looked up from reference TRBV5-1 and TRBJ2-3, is KAGVTQTPRYLIKTRGQQVTLSCSPISGHRSVSWYQQTPGQGLQFLFEYFSETQRNKGNFPGRFSGRQFSNSRSEMNVSTLELGDSALYLCASSGVAGGPSNTQYFGPGTRLTVL.

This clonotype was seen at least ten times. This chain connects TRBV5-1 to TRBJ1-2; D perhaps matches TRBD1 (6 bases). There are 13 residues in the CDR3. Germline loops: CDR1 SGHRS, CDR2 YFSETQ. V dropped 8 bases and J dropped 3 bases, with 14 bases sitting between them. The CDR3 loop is CASSTGPDYGYTF. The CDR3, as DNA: TGCGCCAGTAGTACAGGGCCCGACTATGGCTACACCTTC.

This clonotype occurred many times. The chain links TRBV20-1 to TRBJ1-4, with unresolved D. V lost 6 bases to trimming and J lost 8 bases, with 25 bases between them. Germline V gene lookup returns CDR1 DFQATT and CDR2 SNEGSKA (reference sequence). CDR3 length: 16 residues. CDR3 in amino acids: CSATVRTKTVGEKLFF. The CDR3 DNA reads TGCAGTGCGACGGTACGGACGAAAACCGTTGGAGAAAAACTGTTTTTT.

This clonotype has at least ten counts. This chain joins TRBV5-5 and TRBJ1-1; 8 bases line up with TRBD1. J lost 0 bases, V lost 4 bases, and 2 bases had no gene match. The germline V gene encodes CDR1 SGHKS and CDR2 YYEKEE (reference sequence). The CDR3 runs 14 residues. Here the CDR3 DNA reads TGTGCCAGCAGCGTGGGACAGGTGAACACTGAAGCTTTCTTT. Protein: CASSVGQVNTEAFF.

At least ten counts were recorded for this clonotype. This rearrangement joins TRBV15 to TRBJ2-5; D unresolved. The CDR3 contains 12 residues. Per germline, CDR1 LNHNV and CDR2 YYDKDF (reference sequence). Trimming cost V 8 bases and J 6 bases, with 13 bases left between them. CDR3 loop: CATGWAGQTQYF. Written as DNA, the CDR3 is TGTGCCACCGGTTGGGCCGGCCAGACCCAGTACTTC. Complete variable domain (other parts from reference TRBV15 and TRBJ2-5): DAMVIQNPRYQVTQFGKPVTLSCSQTLNHNVMYWYQQKSSQAPKLLFHYYDKDFNNEADTPDNFQSRRPNTSFCFLDIRSPGLGDTAMYLCATGWAGQTQYFGPGTRLLVL.

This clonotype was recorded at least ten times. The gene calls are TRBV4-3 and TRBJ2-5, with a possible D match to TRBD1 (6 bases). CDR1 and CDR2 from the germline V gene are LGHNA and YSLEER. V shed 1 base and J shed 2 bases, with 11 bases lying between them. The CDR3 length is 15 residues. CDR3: CASSQGADSQETQYF. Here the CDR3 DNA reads TGCGCCAGCAGCCAAGGGGCGGACAGTCAAGAGACCCAGTACTTC.

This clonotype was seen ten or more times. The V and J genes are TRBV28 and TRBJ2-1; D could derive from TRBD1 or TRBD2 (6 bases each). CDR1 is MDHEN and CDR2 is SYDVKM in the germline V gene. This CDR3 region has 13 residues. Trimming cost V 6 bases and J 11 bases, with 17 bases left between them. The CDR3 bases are TGTGCCAGCAGGGGAAGAGGGGGGATTCAGCAGTTCTTC. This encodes CASRGRGGIQQFF.

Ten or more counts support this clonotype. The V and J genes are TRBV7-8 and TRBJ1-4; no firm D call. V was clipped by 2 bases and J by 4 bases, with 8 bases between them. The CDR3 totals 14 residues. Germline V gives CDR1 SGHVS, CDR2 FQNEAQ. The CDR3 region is CASSLSGFNEKLFF. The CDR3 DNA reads TGTGCCAGCAGCTTATCAGGATTTAATGAAAAACTGTTTTTT.

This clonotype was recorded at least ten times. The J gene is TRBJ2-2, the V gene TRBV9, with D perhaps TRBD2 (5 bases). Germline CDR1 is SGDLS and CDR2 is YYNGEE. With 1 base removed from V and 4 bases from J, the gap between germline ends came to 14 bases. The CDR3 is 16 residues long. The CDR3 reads CASSVSGGVGTGELFF. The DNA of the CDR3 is TGTGCCAGCAGCGTATCAGGAGGCGTGGGCACCGGGGAGCTGTTTTTT. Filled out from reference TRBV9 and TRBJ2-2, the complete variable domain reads DSGVTQTPKHLITATGQRVTLRCSPRSGDLSVYWYQQSLDQGLQFLIQYYNGEERAKGNILERFSAQQFPDLHSELNLSSLELGDSALYFCASSVSGGVGTGELFFGEGSRLTVL.

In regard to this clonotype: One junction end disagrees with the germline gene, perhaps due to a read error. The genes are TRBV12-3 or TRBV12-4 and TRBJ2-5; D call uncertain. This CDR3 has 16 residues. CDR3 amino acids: CASGSVVSRYQETKYF. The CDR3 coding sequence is TGTGCCAGCGGCTCGGTGGTCTCTAGGTACCAAGAGACCAAGTACTTC.

CDR3 amino acids: CASSIRDSPNTEAFF. In DNA, the CDR3 is TGCGCCAGCAGCATCCGGGACAGCCCGAACACTGAAGCTTTCTTT. V is TRBV5-1 and J is TRBJ1-1, with 7 bases aligning to TRBD1. CDR1 and CDR2 (germline): SGHRS, YFSETQ. After removal of 4 bases from V and 1 base from J, the junction contained 7 bases not matched to a gene. This CDR3 contains 15 residues.

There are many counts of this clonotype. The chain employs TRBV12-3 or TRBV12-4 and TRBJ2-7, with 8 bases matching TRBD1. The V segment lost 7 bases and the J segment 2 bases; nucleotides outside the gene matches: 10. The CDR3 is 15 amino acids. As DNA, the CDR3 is TGTGCCAGCACCCAGGTGGGGACAGGCGCCTACGAGCAGTACTTC. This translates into CASTQVGTGAYEQYF.

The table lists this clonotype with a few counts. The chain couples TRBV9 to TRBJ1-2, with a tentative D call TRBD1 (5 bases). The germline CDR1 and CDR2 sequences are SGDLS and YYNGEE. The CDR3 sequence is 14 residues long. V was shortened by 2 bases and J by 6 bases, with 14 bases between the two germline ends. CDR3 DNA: TGTGCCAGCAGCGTCGACAGCGTTACTAATGGCTACACCTTC. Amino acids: CASSVDSVTNGYTF.

The DNA for the CDR3 is TGCGCCAGCAGCTTGGGGGCTTACGAGCAGTACTTC. Protein: CASSLGAYEQYF. The chain recombines TRBV5-1 with TRBJ2-7; D is ambiguous. Germline V gene sequence: CDR1 SGHRS, CDR2 YFSETQ. The CDR3 runs to 12 residues. Deletions cut 0 bases from V and 4 bases from J, with 5 bases between. The full variable domain, its missing parts supplied by reference TRBV5-1 and TRBJ2-7, is KAGVTQTPRYLIKTRGQQVTLSCSPISGHRSVSWYQQTPGQGLQFLFEYFSETQRNKGNFPGRFSGRQFSNSRSEMNVSTLELGDSALYLCASSLGAYEQYFGPGTRLTVT.

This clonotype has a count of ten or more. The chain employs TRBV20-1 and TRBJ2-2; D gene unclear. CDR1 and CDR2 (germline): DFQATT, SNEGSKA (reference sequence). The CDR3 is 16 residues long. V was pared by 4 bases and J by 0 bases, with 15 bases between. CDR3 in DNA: TGCAGTGCTAACCCTTTCCGACAAACGAACACCGGGGAGCTGTTTTTT. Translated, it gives CSANPFRQTNTGELFF.

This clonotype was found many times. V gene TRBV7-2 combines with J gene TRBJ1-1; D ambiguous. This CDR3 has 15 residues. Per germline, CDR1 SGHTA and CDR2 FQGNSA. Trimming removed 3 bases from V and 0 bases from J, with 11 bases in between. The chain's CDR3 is CASSFLRPLNTEAFF. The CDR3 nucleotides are TGTGCCAGCAGCTTCCTACGACCATTGAACACTGAAGCTTTCTTT.

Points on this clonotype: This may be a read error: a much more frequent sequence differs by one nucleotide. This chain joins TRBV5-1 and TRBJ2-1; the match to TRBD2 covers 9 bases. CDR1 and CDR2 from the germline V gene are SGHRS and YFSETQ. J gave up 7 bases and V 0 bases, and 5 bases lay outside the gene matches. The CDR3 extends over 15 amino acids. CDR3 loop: CASSLAAGGQNEQFF. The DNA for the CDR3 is TGCGCCAGCAGCTTGGCGGCGGGGGGGCAAAATGAGCAGTTCTTC.

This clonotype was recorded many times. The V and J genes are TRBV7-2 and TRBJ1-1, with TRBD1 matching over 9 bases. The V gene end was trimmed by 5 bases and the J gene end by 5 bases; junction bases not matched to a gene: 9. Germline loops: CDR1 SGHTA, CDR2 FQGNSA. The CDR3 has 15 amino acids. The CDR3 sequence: CASSLQGQGKTEAFF. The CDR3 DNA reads TGTGCCAGCAGCCTGCAGGGACAGGGAAAGACTGAAGCTTTCTTT. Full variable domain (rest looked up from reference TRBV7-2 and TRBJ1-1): GAGVSQSPSNKVTEKGKDVELRCDPISGHTALYWYRQSLGQGLEFLIYFQGNSAPDKSGLPSDRFSAERTGGSVSTLTIQRTQQEDSAVYLCASSLQGQGKTEAFFGQGTRLTVV.

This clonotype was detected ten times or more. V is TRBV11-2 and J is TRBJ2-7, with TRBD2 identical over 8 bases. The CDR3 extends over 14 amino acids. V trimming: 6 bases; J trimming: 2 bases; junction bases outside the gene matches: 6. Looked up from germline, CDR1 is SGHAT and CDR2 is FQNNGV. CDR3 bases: TGTGCCAGCAGTACCGGGACTAGGACCTACGAGCAGTACTTC. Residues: CASSTGTRTYEQYF.

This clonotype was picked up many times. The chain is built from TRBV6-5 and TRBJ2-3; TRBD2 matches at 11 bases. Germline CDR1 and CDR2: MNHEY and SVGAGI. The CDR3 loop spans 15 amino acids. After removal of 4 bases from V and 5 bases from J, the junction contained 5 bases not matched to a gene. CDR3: CASSLAGGRGDTQYF. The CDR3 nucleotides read TGTGCCAGCAGTTTAGCGGGGGGGCGTGGAGATACGCAGTATTTT.